This T cell receptor beta chain was sequenced in a study of T cell repertoires in cytomegalovirus infection. Study details: From public TCR beta signatures came an indication of both CMV infection and matching HLA type.

Each CDR3 protein is one row after TCRdb ran MiXCR on the reads. The table lists about 890,000 distinct CDR3 sequences, approximately 31% of them singletons. Germline CDR1 and CDR2: SGHTA and FQGNSA. The CDR3 length is 11 residues. Deletions cut 7 bases from V and 5 bases from J, with 7 bases between. This clonotype was seen ten or more times. The antigen is not known. The sequence was obtained from a human donor in good health (CMV status not recorded). Some clones in this sample may be carry-over from other donors' samples. This specimen was cultured CD8+ T cells from PBMCs, taken from culture after CMV antigen stimulation. This chain links TRBV7-2 with TRBJ2-3, with D hard to call. CDR3 sequence: CASTGRDTQYF. The CDR3, as DNA: TGTGCCAGCACCGGGCGAGATACGCAGTATTTT.